This passage covers 5 T cell receptor beta chains from one sample sequenced in a study of T cell responses to AZD1222 COVID-19 vaccine. The assay was immunoSEQ multiplex PCR, and TCRdb's table has in-frame clones only and misses some. This sample has 120,000 to 150,000 clones, with about 86% found just once. The specimen comprised peripheral blood, sampled 28 days after the second AZD1222 dose. The origin of the receptors is an adult who received the AZD1222 COVID-19 vaccine.

The V gene is TRBV5-1, the J gene TRBJ2-2, with D unresolved. The CDR3 loop spans 14 amino acids. CDR1 is SGHRS and CDR2 is YFSETQ in the germline V gene. The V end was cut by 1 base, the J end by 5 bases, with 9 bases between. The CDR3 here is CASSLFSTTGELFF. CDR3 sequence (DNA): TGCGCCAGCAGCTTGTTTAGTACTACCGGGGAGCTGTTTTTT.

The chain is built from TRBV2 and TRBJ1-1, with no clear D. V gave up 3 bases and J gave up 0 bases, with 5 bases separating them. Per the germline V gene, CDR1 is SNHLY and CDR2 is FYNNEI. The CDR3 contains 13 residues. CDR3 loop: CASSDSVNTEAFF. CDR3 coding DNA: TGTGCCAGCAGTGATTCCGTGAACACTGAAGCTTTCTTT.

CDR3 sequence: CSFYTGTGPETQYF. CDR3 bases: TGCAGCTTTTATACCGGGACAGGGCCAGAGACCCAGTACTTC. V is TRBV29-1 and J is TRBJ2-5; TRBD1 agrees at 9 bases. The CDR3 has 14 amino acids. V lost 8 bases and J lost 4; bases outside the gene matches: 11. CDR1 and CDR2 (germline): SQVTM, ANQGSEA.

The J gene is TRBJ1-5, the V gene TRBV28, with D perhaps matching TRBD1 (5 bases). V lost 7 bases and J lost 1, with 11 bases in between. The CDR3 loop spans 14 amino acids. Germline CDR1 and CDR2: MDHEN and SYDVKM. CDR3 DNA sequence: TGTGCCAGCATTACGGGGCAAAGCAATCAGCCCCAGCATTTT. Translation gives CASITGQSNQPQHF. Complete variable domain (other parts from reference TRBV28 and TRBJ1-5): DVKVTQSSRYLVKRTGEKVFLECVQDMDHENMFWYRQDPGLGLRLIYFSYDVKMKEKGDIPEGYSVSREKKERFSLILESASTNQTSMYLCASITGQSNQPQHFGDGTRLSIL.

This chain links TRBV5-6 with TRBJ1-2; tentatively, D is TRBD1 (6 bases). V was clipped by 4 bases and J by 5 bases, with 21 bases between them. CDR3 length: 16 amino acids. The germline CDR1 and CDR2 sequences are SGHDT and YYEEEE. CDR3 residues: CASSLYPTGSGYGYTF. As DNA, the CDR3 is TGTGCCAGCAGCCTATATCCAACAGGGTCGGGTTATGGCTACACCTTC.